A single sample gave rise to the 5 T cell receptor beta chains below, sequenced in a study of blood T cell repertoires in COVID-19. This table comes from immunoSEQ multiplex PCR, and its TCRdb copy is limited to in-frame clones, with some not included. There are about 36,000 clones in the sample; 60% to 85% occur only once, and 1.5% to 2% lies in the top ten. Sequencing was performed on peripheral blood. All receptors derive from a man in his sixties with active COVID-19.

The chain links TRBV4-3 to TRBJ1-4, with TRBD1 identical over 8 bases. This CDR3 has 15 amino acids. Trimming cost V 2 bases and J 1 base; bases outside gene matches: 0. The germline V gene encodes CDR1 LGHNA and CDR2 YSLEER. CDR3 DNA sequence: TGCGCCAGCAGCCAAACAGGGGGAACTAATGAAAAACTGTTTTTT. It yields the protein CASSQTGGTNEKLFF.

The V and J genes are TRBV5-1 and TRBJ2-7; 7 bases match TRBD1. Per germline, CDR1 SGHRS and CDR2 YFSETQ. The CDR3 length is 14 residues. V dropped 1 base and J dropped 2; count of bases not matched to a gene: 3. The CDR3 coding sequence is TGCGCCAGCAGCTTGACAGGGGAAGCCTACGAGCAGTACTTC. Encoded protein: CASSLTGEAYEQYF. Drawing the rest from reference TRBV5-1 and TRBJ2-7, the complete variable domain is KAGVTQTPRYLIKTRGQQVTLSCSPISGHRSVSWYQQTPGQGLQFLFEYFSETQRNKGNFPGRFSGRQFSNSRSEMNVSTLELGDSALYLCASSLTGEAYEQYFGPGTRLTVT.

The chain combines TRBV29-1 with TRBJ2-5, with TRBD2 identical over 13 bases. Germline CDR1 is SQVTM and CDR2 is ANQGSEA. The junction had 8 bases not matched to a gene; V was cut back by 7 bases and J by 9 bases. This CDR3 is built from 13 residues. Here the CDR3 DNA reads TGCAGCGGTTCCGGGACTAGCGGGGAATCCCAGTACTTC. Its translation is CSGSGTSGESQYF.

This CDR3 is CASNPQGETSDIQYF. CDR3 bases: TGTGCCAGCAACCCCCAGGGAGAGACTAGCGACATTCAGTACTTC. The rearrangement joins TRBV9 to TRBJ2-4; TRBD2 matches 8 bases. J was trimmed by 8 bases and V by 6 bases; bases with no gene match: 13. This CDR3 has 15 residues. In germline, CDR1 is SGDLS, CDR2 YYNGEE.

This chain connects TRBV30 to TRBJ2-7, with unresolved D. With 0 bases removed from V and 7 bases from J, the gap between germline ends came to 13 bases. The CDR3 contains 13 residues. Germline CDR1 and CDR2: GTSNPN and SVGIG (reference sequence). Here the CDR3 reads CAWSVGVFGEQYF. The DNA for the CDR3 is TGTGCCTGGAGTGTAGGAGTCTTCGGGGAGCAGTACTTC.